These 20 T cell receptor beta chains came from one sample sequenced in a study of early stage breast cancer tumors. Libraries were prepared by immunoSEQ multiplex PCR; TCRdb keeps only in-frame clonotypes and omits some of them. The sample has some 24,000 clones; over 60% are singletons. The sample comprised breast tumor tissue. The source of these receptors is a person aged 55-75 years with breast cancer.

The CDR3 nucleotides read TGTGCCAGCTCACCGCTGACAGGGACTAATGAAAAACTGTTTTTT. Translating gives CASSPLTGTNEKLFF. V usage is TRBV18 and J usage is TRBJ1-4, with 7 bases fitting TRBD1. CDR1 is KGHSH, CDR2 LQKENI, per germline. The trim removed 3 bases at V and 2 bases at J, leaving 3 bases unmatched. The CDR3 covers 15 residues.

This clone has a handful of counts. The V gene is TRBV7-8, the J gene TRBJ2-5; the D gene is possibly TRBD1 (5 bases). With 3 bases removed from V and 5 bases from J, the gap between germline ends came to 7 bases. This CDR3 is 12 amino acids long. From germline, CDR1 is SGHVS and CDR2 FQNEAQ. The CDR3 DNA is TGTGCCAGCAGCTTTTACAGGGAGACCCAGTACTTC. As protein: CASSFYRETQYF.

CDR3 coding DNA: TGTGCCAGCAGCAACCGGACTAGCGGGTACGAGCAGTTCTTC. Translated: CASSNRTSGYEQFF. The chain couples TRBV7-6 to TRBJ2-1; TRBD2 agrees at 11 bases. The CDR3 is 14 amino acids. Germline CDR1 reads SGHVS; CDR2 reads FNYEAQ. Trimming at V came to 5 bases and at J to 10 bases, leaving 7 bases not matched to a gene.

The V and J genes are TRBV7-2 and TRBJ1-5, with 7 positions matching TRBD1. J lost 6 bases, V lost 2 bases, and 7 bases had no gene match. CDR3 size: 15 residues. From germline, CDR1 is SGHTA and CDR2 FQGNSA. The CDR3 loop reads CASSLMTGPVQPQHF. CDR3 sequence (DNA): TGTGCCAGCAGCTTAATGACAGGGCCGGTTCAGCCCCAGCATTTT.

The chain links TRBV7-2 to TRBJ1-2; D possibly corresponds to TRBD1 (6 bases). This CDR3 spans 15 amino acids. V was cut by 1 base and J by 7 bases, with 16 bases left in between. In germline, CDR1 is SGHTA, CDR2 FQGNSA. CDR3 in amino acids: CASSLDMGAASGYTF. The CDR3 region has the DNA TGTGCCAGCAGCTTAGATATGGGGGCGGCTAGTGGCTACACCTTC.

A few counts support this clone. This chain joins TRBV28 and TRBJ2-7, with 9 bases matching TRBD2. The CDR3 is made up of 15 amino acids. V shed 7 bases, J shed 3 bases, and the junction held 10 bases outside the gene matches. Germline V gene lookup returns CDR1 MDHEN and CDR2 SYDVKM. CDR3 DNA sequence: TGTGCCAGCACCAAGCCAGCGGGAGGCTACTACGAGCAGTACTTC. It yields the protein CASTKPAGGYYEQYF.

CDR3 sequence (DNA): TGTGCCAGTAGTCCCGGGACAGCCGCCGAAGCTTTCTTT. Translating gives CASSPGTAAEAFF. The chain uses TRBV19 and TRBJ1-1; 7 bases fit TRBD1. Germline V lookup: CDR1 LNHDA, CDR2 SQIVND (reference sequence). V shed 5 bases and J 8 bases; nucleotides not matched to a gene: 8. This CDR3 has 13 residues.

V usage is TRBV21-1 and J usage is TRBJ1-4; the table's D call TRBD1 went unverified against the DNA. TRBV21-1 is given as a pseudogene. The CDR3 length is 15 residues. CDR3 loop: CASSKVALINEKLFF. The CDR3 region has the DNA TGTGCCAGCAGCAAAGTGGCATTGATAAATGAAAAACTGTTTTTT.

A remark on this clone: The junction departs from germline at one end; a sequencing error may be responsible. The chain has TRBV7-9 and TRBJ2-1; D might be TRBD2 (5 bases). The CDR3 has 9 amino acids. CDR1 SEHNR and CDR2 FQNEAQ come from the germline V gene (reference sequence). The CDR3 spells CASSSPGVF. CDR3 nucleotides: TGTGCCAGCAGCTCTCCCGGGGTCTTC.

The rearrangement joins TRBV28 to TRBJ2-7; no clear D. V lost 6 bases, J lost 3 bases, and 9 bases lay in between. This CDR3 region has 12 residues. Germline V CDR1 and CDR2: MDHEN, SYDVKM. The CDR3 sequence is CASSAVLYEQYF. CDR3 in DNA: TGTGCCAGCAGCGCGGTTCTCTACGAGCAGTACTTC.

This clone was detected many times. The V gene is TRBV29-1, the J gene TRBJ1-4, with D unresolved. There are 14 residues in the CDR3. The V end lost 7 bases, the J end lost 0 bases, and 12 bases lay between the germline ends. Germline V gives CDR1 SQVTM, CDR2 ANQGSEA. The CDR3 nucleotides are TGCAGCGCTAGAATCCCCTCAACTAATGAAAAACTGTTTTTT. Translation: CSARIPSTNEKLFF.

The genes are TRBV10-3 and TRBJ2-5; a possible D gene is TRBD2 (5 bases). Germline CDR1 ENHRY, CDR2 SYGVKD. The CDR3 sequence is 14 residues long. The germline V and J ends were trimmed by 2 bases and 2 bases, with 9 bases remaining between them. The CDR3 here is CAISEPSPQETQYF. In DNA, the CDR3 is TGTGCCATCAGTGAGCCTAGCCCACAAGAGACCCAGTACTTC.

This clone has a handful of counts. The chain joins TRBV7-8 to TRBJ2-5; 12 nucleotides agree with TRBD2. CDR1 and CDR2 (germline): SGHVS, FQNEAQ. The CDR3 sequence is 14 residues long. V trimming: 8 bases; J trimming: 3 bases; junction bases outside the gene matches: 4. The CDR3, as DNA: TGTGCCAGCCGACTAGCGGGAGTCAAAGAGACCCAGTACTTC. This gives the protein CASRLAGVKETQYF.

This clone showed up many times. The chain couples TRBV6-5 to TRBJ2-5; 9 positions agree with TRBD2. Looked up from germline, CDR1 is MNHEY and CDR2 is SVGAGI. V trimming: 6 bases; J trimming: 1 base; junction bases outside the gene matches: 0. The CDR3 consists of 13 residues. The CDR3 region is CASRREGQETQYF. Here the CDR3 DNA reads TGTGCCAGCAGGCGGGAGGGCCAAGAGACCCAGTACTTC.

The DNA for the CDR3 is TGTGCCAGACAGGGAAGGGCCTACGAGCAGTACTTC. Its protein product is CARQGRAYEQYF. The rearrangement joins TRBV2 to TRBJ2-7; weak D call: TRBD1 (6 bases). Germline V gene data show CDR1 as SNHLY and CDR2 as FYNNEI. The CDR3 runs 12 residues. V was shortened by 9 bases and J by 2 bases, with 11 bases between the two germline ends.

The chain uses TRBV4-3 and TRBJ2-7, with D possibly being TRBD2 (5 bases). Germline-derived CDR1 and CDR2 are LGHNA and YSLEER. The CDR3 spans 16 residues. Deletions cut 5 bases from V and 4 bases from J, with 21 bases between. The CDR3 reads CASSASAGGGEYEQYF. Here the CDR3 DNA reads TGCGCCAGCAGCGCCAGCGCCGGAGGTGGGGAATACGAGCAGTACTTC.

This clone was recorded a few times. In nucleotides, the CDR3 is TGTGCCAGCAGCGTAGGGGACAGGGGAAACTATGGCTACACCTTC. Amino acid sequence: CASSVGDRGNYGYTF. This chain uses TRBV9 with TRBJ1-2, with TRBD1 matching 10 bases. The CDR3 runs to 15 residues. V dropped 0 bases and J dropped 2; count of bases not matched to a gene: 1. The V gene's germline CDR1 is SGDLS and CDR2 YYNGEE.

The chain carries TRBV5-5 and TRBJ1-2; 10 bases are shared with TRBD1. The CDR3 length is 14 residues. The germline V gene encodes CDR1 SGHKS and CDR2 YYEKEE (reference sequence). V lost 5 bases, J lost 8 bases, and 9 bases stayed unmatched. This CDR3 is CASRSERTGGGYTF. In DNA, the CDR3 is TGTGCCAGCAGGTCTGAACGGACAGGGGGAGGCTACACCTTC.

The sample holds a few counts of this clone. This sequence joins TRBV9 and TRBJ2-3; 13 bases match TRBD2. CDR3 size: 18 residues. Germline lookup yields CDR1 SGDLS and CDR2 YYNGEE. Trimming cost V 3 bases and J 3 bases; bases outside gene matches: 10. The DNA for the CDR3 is TGTGCCAGCAGCGCTCAGGGACTAGCGGGACTTGAAACAGATACGCAGTATTTT. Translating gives CASSAQGLAGLETDTQYF.

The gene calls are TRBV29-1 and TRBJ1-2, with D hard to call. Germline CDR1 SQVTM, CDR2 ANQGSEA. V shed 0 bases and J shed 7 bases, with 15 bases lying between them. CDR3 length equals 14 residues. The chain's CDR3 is CSVEDPSGFGGYTF. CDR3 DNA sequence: TGCAGCGTTGAAGATCCTTCCGGGTTTGGTGGCTACACCTTC.